The next 24 T cell receptor beta chains were all read from a single sample in a study of metastatic and nonmetastatic thyroid tumors. MiXCR reprocessed the PCR reads for TCRdb. The profile shows tens of thousands of clones, less than 25% of them singletons. None of the patients had undergone any treatment ahead of thyroid surgery. The sequencing sample was made of blood. Receptors were obtained from a female donor with papillary thyroid cancer or a benign thyroid nodule (not recorded which). Some clones in this sample may be carry-over from other donors' samples.

The gene calls are TRBV6-1 and TRBJ1-1, with D maybe TRBD1 (6 bases). CDR3 length equals 14 residues. Germline V lookup: CDR1 MNHNS, CDR2 SASEGT. V was cut by 6 bases and J by 3 bases, with 14 bases left in between. For the CDR3, the DNA is TGTGCCAGCAGGAGACAGGTAGGTTACACTGAAGCTTTCTTT. Translating gives CASRRQVGYTEAFF.

This clone was found many times. The chain is built from TRBV12-5 and TRBJ1-3, with a tentative D call TRBD1 (5 bases). The CDR3 has 16 amino acids. Germline V lookup: CDR1 LGHNT, CDR2 FRNRAP. Deletions cut 6 bases from V and 0 bases from J, with 15 bases between. For the CDR3, the DNA is TGTGCTAGTGGCAGACGGGGGGGAATCTCTGGAAACACCATATATTTT. Translated, it gives CASGRRGGISGNTIYF.

The gene calls are TRBV6-1 and TRBJ1-2; 9 positions match TRBD1. The V and J ends lost 1 base and 8 bases, in that order; junction bases with no gene match: 5. This CDR3 is 14 amino acids long. Per the germline V gene, CDR1 is MNHNS and CDR2 is SASEGT. Here the CDR3 DNA reads TGTGCCAGCAGTGAAGTCGGGACAGGGAAAGGCTACACCTTC. Translation gives CASSEVGTGKGYTF.

This clone was counted a few times. A read error may account for a junction end that differs from germline. This sequence joins TRBV18 and TRBJ1-1; D uncertain. This CDR3 is built from 13 residues. Germline V gene sequence: CDR1 KGHSH, CDR2 LQKENI. In DNA, the CDR3 is TGTGCCGGCTCACCATTCCCCGGGACTGAAGCTTTCTTT. Translation gives CAGSPFPGTEAFF.

This clone appeared a few times. At one boundary the junction diverges from the germline segment, which might be a read error. This rearrangement joins TRBV5-4 to TRBJ2-5, with 7 bases lining up with TRBD1. Germline CDR1 is SGHNT and CDR2 is YYREEE (reference sequence). The CDR3 runs to 15 residues. CDR3 sequence: CVSSLEGGRGETQYF. The CDR3 DNA reads as TGTGTCAGCAGCTTGGAAGGGGGCCGGGGAGAGACCCAGTACTTC.

This clone was observed at least ten times. The chain uses TRBV11-2 and TRBJ2-7; D is unresolved. Between the trimmed V and J ends, which lost 2 bases and 5 bases, there was a span of 10 bases. The CDR3 totals 13 residues. CDR1 SGHAT and CDR2 FQNNGV come from the germline V gene. Written as DNA, the CDR3 is TGTGCCAGCAGCTTACTAGGGCCGAACGAGCAGTACTTC. This translates into CASSLLGPNEQYF.

This clone has more than one count but fewer than ten. This sequence joins TRBV6-1 and TRBJ1-3; the D is unclear. V lost 5 bases to trimming and J lost 0 bases, with 11 bases between them. Per germline, CDR1 MNHNS and CDR2 SASEGT. There are 15 residues in the CDR3. CDR3 region: CASSPTVSSGNTIYF. The CDR3 DNA follows: TGTGCCAGCAGTCCCACAGTGTCCTCTGGAAACACCATATATTTT.

The chain uses TRBV5-4 and TRBJ2-7, with D tentatively TRBD1 or TRBD2 (5 bases each). Trimming shortened V by 3 bases and J by 0 bases, and 16 bases separated the two germline ends. Germline V gene data show CDR1 as SGHNT and CDR2 as YYREEE (reference sequence). The CDR3 has 16 residues. The CDR3 loop reads CASSSPVGTSSYEQYF. In DNA, the CDR3 is TGTGCCAGCAGCTCTCCAGTCGGGACCTCCTCCTACGAGCAGTACTTC.

About this clone: Mismatch with germline at one junction end may stem from a read error. Within the sample, other DNA sequences also encode this same CDR3. This chain links TRBV4-2 with TRBJ2-3; D may be TRBD1 (6 bases). Germline assignment: CDR1 LGHNA and CDR2 YNFKEQ. This CDR3 is built from 17 residues. This chain's CDR3 is CASSQEGREGRTDTQYF. CDR3 DNA sequence: TGTGCCAGCAGCCAAGAGGGACGTGAGGGCCGGACAGATACGCAATATTTT.

This clone was counted at least ten times. One base away lies a much larger clone, so this may be a sequencing read error. The same CDR3 is also encoded by other DNA sequences in this sample. The chain uses TRBV19 and TRBJ1-5; 7 bases match TRBD1. The CDR3 spans 15 residues. Germline V CDR1 and CDR2: LNHDA, SQIVND (reference sequence). Trimming took 6 bases from V and 4 from J; bases not matched to a gene: 9. The CDR3, as DNA: TGTGCCAGTAGCATGGCGGGACAGTTAAATCAGCCCCAGCATTTT. It specifies CASSMAGQLNQPQHF.

To note about this clone: This sample also contains other DNA sequences that code for the same CDR3. This CDR3 is CASSLLSGRAPYF. CDR3 bases: TGTGCCAGCAGTTTACTTAGCGGGAGGGCCCCGTACTTC. The chain carries TRBV28 and TRBJ2-7; 11 positions agree with TRBD2. The ends lost 2 bases at V and 12 bases at J; junction bases unmatched: 6. Germline CDR1 MDHEN, CDR2 SYDVKM. The CDR3 runs to 13 residues.

This clone has ten or more counts. V usage is TRBV28 and J usage is TRBJ1-1; TRBD1 is a possible D gene (5 bases). Germline CDR1 reads MDHEN; CDR2 reads SYDVKM. This CDR3 has 15 residues. V gave up 10 bases and J gave up 0 bases, with 18 bases separating them. CDR3: CATYRDGAMNTEAFF. CDR3 nucleotide sequence: TGTGCCACTTACCGGGACGGGGCCATGAACACTGAAGCTTTCTTT.

About this clone: The junction does not match germline at one end; this may be a read error. This chain joins TRBV9 and TRBJ2-7; the D gene is possibly TRBD1 (5 bases). CDR3 length equals 14 residues. Per germline, CDR1 SGDLS and CDR2 YYNGEE. The CDR3 nucleotides read TGTGCCAGCACCCCGGTAGTTGGGGCCTACGAGCAGTACTTT. Its protein is CASTPVVGAYEQYF.

As concerns this clone: One junction end does not reproduce the germline sequence, and a read error may be involved. The rearrangement uses TRBV5-1 and TRBJ2-1; tentatively, D is TRBD2 (5 bases). The CDR3 is 13 residues long. Germline assignment: CDR1 SGHRS and CDR2 YFSETQ. DNA for the CDR3: TGCGCCAGCAGCCCCGGGATCTACAATGAGCAGCTCTTC. This encodes CASSPGIYNEQLF.

This clone came up a few times. This CDR3 fails to terminate in the conserved phenylalanine or tryptophan, so it likely reflects a read error. This chain uses TRBV19 with TRBJ2-7, with TRBD2 as a possible D gene (5 bases). The CDR3 runs to 13 residues. Germline values: CDR1 LNHDA, CDR2 SQIVND (reference sequence). Here the CDR3 reads CSSSNSGNYEQYS. The DNA for the CDR3 is TGTTCCAGTAGTAACTCCGGGAACTACGAGCAGTACTCC.

This clone was observed at least ten times. The J gene is TRBJ2-2, the V gene TRBV11-1; D gene unclear. Deletions cut 4 bases from V and 3 bases from J, with 6 bases between. The CDR3 consists of 13 residues. Germline CDR1 SGHAT, CDR2 FQDESV (reference sequence). The chain's CDR3 is CASSSKYTGELFF. CDR3 DNA sequence: TGTGCCAGCAGCTCCAAGTACACCGGGGAGCTGTTTTTT.

This clone was observed many times. The gene calls are TRBV10-3 and TRBJ2-7; 7 bases are shared with TRBD1. The CDR3 covers 12 residues. J was trimmed by 9 bases and V by 5 bases; bases with no gene match: 7. Germline V lookup: CDR1 ENHRY, CDR2 SYGVKD. CDR3 region: CAISIDREPQYF. DNA for the CDR3: TGTGCCATCAGTATTGACAGGGAGCCGCAGTACTTC.

This clone has at least ten counts. This chain connects TRBV5-4 to TRBJ2-6; 8 bases align to TRBD2. The CDR3 totals 19 residues. J gave up 2 bases and V 4 bases, and 14 bases lay outside the gene matches. The germline V gene encodes CDR1 SGHNT and CDR2 YYREEE (reference sequence). CDR3: CASSAGGGRALAGANVLTF. As DNA, the CDR3 is TGTGCCAGCAGCGCGGGAGGTGGTAGGGCTTTGGCTGGGGCCAACGTCCTGACTTTC.

This clone was seen many times. For the CDR3, the DNA is TGCAGTGCTACCCTTACAGGGGGGGCCCAGCATTTT. Translated: CSATLTGGAQHF. The J gene is TRBJ1-5, the V gene TRBV20-1; TRBD1 agrees at 8 bases. Per the germline V gene, CDR1 is DFQATT and CDR2 is SNEGSKA (reference sequence). CDR3 size: 12 residues. J gave up 11 bases and V 4 bases, and 7 bases lay outside the gene matches.

V usage is TRBV15 and J usage is TRBJ2-1; TRBD2 matches 11 bases. V lost 5 bases to trimming and J lost 8 bases; unmatched junction nucleotides: 11. This CDR3 region has 16 residues. Germline CDR1 and CDR2: LNHNV and YYDKDF (reference sequence). CDR3 region: CATSPWTSGSFDEQFF. The CDR3 DNA sequence: TGTGCCACCAGCCCCTGGACTAGCGGGTCGTTCGATGAGCAGTTCTTC.

The chain joins TRBV29-1 to TRBJ2-7, with 7 bases identical to TRBD2. Trimming at V came to 7 bases and at J to 5 bases, leaving 5 bases not matched to a gene. Germline lookup yields CDR1 SQVTM and CDR2 ANQGSEA. The length of the CDR3 is 11 residues. This chain's CDR3 is CSALALHEQYF. CDR3 DNA: TGCAGCGCACTAGCGCTACACGAGCAGTACTTC.

This clone has only one observation. The V gene is TRBV20-1, the J gene TRBJ1-2; no firm D call. The CDR3 runs 14 residues. Germline V gene sequence: CDR1 DFQATT, CDR2 SNEGSKA (reference sequence). V lost 3 bases and J 5 bases, leaving 16 bases between the germline ends. The CDR3 protein is CSASLQMLGYGYTF. CDR3 bases: TGCAGTGCTAGTCTCCAGATGTTAGGGTATGGCTACACCTTC.

This clone was recorded at least ten times. A much larger clone lies one base from this, so it may be a read error. The rearrangement links TRBV28 to TRBJ2-3; 10 nucleotides agree with TRBD2. The length of the CDR3 is 17 residues. Germline values: CDR1 MDHEN, CDR2 SYDVKM. Trimming at V came to 6 bases and at J to 4 bases, leaving 13 bases not matched to a gene. The CDR3 coding sequence is TGTGCCAGCAGCCCCGGGGTACTAGCGGGAAGGGCAGATACGCAGTATTTT. It encodes CASSPGVLAGRADTQYF.

The J gene is TRBJ2-2, the V gene TRBV6-1, with D unclear. CDR1 and CDR2 (germline): MNHNS, SASEGT. The CDR3 runs 10 residues. V lost 7 bases, J lost 11 bases, and 8 bases lay in between. The CDR3 DNA is TGTGCCAGCATCAGAGGTGAGCTGTTTTTT. Protein sequence: CASIRGELFF.